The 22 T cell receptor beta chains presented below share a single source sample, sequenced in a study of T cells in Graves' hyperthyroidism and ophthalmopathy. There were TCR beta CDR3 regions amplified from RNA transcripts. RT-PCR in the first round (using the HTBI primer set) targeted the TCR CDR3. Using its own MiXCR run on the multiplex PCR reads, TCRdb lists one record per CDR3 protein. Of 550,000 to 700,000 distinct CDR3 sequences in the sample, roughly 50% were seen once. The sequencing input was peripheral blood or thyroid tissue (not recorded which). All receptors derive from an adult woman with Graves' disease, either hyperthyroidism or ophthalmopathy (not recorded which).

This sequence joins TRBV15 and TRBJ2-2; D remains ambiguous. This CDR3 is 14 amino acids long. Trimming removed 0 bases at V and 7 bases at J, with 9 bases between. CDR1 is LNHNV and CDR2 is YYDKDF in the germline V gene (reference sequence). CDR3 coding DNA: TGTGCCACCAGCAGAGATCGGCCCAACGGGGAGCTGTTTTTT. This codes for CATSRDRPNGELFF.

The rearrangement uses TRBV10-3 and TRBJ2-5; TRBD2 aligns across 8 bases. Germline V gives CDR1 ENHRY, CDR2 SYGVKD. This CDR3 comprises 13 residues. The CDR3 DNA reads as TGTGCTAGAGATTCGGGAGGGGGGAAGACCCAGTACTTC. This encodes CARDSGGGKTQYF.

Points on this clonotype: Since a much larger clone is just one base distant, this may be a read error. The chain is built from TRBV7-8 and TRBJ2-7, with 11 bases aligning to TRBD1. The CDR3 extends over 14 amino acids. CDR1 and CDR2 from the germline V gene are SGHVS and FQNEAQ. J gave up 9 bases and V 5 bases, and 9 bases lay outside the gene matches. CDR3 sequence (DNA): TGTGCCAGCAGCGCAGGGACAGGGGGACACGGGCAGTACTTC. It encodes CASSAGTGGHGQYF.

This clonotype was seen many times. This CDR3 reads CASSMTYEQYF. CDR3 nucleotides: TGTGCCAGCAGCATGACCTACGAGCAGTACTTC. The V gene is TRBV11-2, the J gene TRBJ2-7; no clear D gene. There are 11 residues in the CDR3. V gave up 5 bases and J gave up 2 bases, with 4 bases separating them. The V gene's germline CDR1 is SGHAT and CDR2 FQNNGV.

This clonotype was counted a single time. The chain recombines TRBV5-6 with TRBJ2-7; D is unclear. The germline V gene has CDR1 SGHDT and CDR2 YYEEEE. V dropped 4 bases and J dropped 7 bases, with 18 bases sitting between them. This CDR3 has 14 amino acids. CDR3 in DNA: TGTGCCAGCAGCCCGCCCGACTCCTCTGGGGAGCAGTACTTC. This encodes CASSPPDSSGEQYF.

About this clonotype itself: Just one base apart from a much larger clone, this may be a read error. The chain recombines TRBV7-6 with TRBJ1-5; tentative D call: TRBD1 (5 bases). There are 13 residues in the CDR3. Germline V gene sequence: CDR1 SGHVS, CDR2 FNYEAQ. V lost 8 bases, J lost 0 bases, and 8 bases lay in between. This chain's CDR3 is CASGATSNQPQHF. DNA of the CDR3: TGTGCCAGCGGGGCAACTAGCAATCAGCCCCAGCATTTT.

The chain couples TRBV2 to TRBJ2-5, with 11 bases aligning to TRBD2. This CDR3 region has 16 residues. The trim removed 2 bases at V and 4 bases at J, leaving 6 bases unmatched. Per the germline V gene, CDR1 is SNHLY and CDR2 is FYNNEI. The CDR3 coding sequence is TGTGCCAGCAGTGAATCTAGCGGGAGGAGGTCAGAGACCCAGTACTTC. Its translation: CASSESSGRRSETQYF.

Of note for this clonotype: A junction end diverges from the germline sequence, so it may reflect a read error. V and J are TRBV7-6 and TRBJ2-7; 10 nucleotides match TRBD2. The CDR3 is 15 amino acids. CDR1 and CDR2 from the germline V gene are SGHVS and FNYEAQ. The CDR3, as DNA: TGTGCCAGCAGCCTAGCATGGACTAGCGGCTACGAGCAGTACTTC. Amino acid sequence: CASSLAWTSGYEQYF.

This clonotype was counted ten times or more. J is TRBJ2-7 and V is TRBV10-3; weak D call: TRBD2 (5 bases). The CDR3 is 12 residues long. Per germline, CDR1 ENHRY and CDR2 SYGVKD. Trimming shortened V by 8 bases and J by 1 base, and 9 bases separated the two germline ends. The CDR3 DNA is TGTGCCATCGCGAGCGGATCCTACGAGCAGTACTTC. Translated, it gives CAIASGSYEQYF.

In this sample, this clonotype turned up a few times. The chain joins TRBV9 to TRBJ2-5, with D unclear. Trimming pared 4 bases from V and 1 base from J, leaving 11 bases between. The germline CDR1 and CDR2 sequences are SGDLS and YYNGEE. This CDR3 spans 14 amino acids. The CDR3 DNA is TGTGCCAGCAGCCAAGATGACCCCCAAGAGACCCAGTACTTC. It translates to CASSQDDPQETQYF.

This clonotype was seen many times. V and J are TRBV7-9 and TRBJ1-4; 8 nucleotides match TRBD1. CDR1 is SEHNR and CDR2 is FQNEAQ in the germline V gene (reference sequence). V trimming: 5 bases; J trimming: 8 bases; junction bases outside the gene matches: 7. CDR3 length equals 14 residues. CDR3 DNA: TGTGCCAGCAGCCCCGACAGGGGAGGAGAAAAACTGTTTTTT. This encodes CASSPDRGGEKLFF. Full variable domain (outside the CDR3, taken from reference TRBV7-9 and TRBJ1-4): DTGVSQNPRHKITKRGQNVTFRCDPISEHNRLYWYRQTLGQGPEFLTYFQNEAQLEKSRLLSDRFSAERPKGSFSTLEIQRTEQGDSAMYLCASSPDRGGEKLFFGSGTQLSVL.

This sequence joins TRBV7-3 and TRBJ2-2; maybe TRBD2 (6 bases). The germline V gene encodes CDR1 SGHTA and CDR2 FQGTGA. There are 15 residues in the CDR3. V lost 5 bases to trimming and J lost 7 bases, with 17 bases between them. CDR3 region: CASSQTAGRVGELFF. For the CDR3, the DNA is TGTGCCAGCAGCCAGACCGCGGGAAGGGTCGGGGAGCTGTTTTTT.

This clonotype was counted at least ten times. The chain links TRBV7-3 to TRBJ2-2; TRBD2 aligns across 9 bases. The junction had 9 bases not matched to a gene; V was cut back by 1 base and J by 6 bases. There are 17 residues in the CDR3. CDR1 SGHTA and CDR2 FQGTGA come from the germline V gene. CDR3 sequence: CASSLIAGAGLAGELFF. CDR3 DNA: TGTGCCAGCAGCTTAATAGCGGGGGCCGGTTTGGCCGGGGAGCTGTTTTTT.

The CDR3 DNA is TGTGCCAGCAGCCACACAAGAGGTCGGGAGCAGTACTTC. Residues: CASSHTRGREQYF. The chain carries TRBV7-9 and TRBJ2-7; no definite D call. This CDR3 is 13 amino acids long. V dropped 5 bases and J dropped 7 bases, with 15 bases sitting between them. Germline lookup yields CDR1 SEHNR and CDR2 FQNEAQ (reference sequence).

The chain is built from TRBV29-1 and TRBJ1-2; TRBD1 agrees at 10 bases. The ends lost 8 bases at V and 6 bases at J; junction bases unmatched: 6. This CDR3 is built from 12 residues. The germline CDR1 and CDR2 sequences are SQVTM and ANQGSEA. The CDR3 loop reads CSSGQGVNGYTF. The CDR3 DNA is TGCAGCAGTGGACAGGGGGTGAATGGCTACACCTTC. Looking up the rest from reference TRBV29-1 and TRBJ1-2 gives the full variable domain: SAVISQKPSRDICQRGTSLTIQCQVDSQVTMMFWYRQQPGQSLTLIATANQGSEATYESGFVIDKFPISRPNLTFSTLTVSNMSPEDSSIYLCSSGQGVNGYTFGSGTRLTVV.

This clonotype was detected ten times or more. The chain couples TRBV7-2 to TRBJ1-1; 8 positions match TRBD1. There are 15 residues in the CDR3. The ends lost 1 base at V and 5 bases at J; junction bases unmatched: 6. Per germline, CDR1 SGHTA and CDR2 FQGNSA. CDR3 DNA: TGTGCCAGCAGCTTAGTCATACAGGGGGGGACTGAAGCTTTCTTT. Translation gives CASSLVIQGGTEAFF.

The CDR3 DNA follows: TGTGCCACCAGCAGAGATCAGAACACCGGGGAGCTGTTTTTT. Residues: CATSRDQNTGELFF. J is TRBJ2-2 and V is TRBV15; D gene unclear. Germline V CDR1 and CDR2: LNHNV, YYDKDF (reference sequence). The CDR3 extends over 14 amino acids. Trimming stripped 0 bases from V and 1 base from J, with 3 bases between.

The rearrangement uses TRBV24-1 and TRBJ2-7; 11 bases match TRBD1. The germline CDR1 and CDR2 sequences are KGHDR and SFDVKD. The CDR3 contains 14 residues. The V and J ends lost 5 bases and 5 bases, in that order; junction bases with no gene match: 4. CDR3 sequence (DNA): TGTGCCACCAGTGCTGGACAGGGGGCTCACGAGCAGTACTTC. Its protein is CATSAGQGAHEQYF.

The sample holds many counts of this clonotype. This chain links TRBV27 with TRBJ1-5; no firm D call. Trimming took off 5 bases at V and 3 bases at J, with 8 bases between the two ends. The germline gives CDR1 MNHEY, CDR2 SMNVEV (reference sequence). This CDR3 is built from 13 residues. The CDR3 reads CASSIGHNQPQHF. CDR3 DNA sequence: TGTGCCAGCAGTATAGGTCACAATCAGCCCCAGCATTTT.

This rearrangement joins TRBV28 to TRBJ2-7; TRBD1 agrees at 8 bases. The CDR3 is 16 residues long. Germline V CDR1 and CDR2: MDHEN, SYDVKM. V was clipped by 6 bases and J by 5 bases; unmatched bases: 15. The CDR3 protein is CASSPGWGRGLDEQYF. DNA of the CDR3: TGTGCCAGCAGCCCTGGCTGGGGCAGGGGGCTCGACGAGCAGTACTTC.

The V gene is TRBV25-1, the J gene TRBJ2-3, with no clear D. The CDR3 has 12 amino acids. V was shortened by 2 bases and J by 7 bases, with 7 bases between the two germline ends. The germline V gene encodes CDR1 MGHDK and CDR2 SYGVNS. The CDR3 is CASSEIVHTQYF. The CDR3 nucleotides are TGTGCCAGCAGTGAAATAGTGCATACGCAGTATTTT.

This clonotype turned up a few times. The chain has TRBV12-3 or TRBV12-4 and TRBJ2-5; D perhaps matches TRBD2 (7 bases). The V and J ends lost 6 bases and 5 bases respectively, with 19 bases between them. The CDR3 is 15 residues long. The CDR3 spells CASSLDPGEGETQYF. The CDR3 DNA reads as TGTGCCAGCAGCTTGGACCCAGGGGAGGGGGAGACCCAGTACTTC.